This T cell receptor beta chain derives from a study of memory CD4+ T cells and cytomegalovirus serostatus. The V gene's germline CDR1 is MNHEY and CDR2 SVGAGI. Trimming cost V 4 bases and J 3 bases, with 7 bases left between them. The CDR3 is made up of 13 amino acids. The sort gate was single viable CD3+CD4+CD8-CD45RO+ cells for memory CD4+ T cells. Profiled with immunoSEQ multiplex PCR; TCRdb holds only in-frame clones, not every one. The table lists 40,000 to 60,000 clones, around 80% of them singletons. The clonotype originates from an adult in good health and CMV-seronegative. The sequenced sample consisted of memory CD4+ T cells from blood. This chain joins TRBV6-5 and TRBJ1-5; possibly TRBD1 for D (5 bases). For the CDR3, the DNA is TGTGCCAGCAGTTTGGGGCCCAATCAGCCCCAGCATTTT. Protein sequence: CASSLGPNQPQHF.